This T cell receptor beta chain was recovered during a study of ipilimumab plus nivolumab after autologous stem cell transplantation. About the study: A median of 8 nivolumab and 4 or 5 ipilimumab doses were given.

The study, taken as a whole, reports: The authors say TCR, Treg and microbiome findings warrant further study.

Ipilimumab, 1 mg/kg, started 14 to 28 days after autologous transplant. Through week 26, nivolumab 3 mg/kg IV was given weeks 1, 4, 7, 10, then biweekly. Note on this clone: Its specificity is unknown.

Measured with immunoSEQ multiplex PCR; TCRdb has only the in-frame clones, and not every one. The sample lists some 15,000 clones; around 80% were seen once. The germline V and J ends were trimmed by 5 bases and 5 bases, with 13 bases remaining between them. Germline V gene lookup returns CDR1 SNHLY and CDR2 FYNNEI. CDR3 size: 14 residues. The rearrangement joins TRBV2 to TRBJ1-5; D gene ambiguous. The sequencing used PBMCs, collected in a trial of ipilimumab plus nivolumab as post-transplant consolidation. The receptor's source is a male donor with diffuse large B-cell lymphoma. CDR3: CASSRAMADQPQHF. As DNA, the CDR3 is TGTGCCAGCAGTCGGGCCATGGCCGATCAGCCCCAGCATTTT.